Described below is a single T cell receptor (beta chain) sequence and its context. TCRdb's table, derived via immunoSEQ multiplex PCR, lists solely in-frame clones and lacks some. The sample includes some 120,000 clones, approximately 90% of them seen just once. V lost 3 bases, J lost 3 bases, and 6 bases stayed unmatched. This CDR3 is built from 16 residues. Looked up from germline, CDR1 is KGHSH and CDR2 is LQKENI. This sample was taken from a study of blood T cell repertoires in COVID-19. The Seattle site enrolled patients during active infection and followed them longitudinally. The origin of this receptor is a man aged 45-65 years with COVID-19, enrolled during active disease. The V and J genes are TRBV18 and TRBJ2-2; 8 bases align to TRBD1. Sequenced sample: peripheral blood. CDR3 coding DNA: TGTGCCAGCTCACCCCGACAGGGGATAGACACCGGGGAGCTGTTTTTT. Encoded protein: CASSPRQGIDTGELFF. Complete variable domain (other parts from reference TRBV18 and TRBJ2-2): NAGVMQNPRHLVRRRGQEARLRCSPMKGHSHVYWYRQLPEEGLKFMVYLQKENIIDESGMPKERFSAEFPKEGPSILRIQQVVRGDSAAYFCASSPRQGIDTGELFFGEGSRLTVL.